The rows below give T cell receptor beta chains drawn from one sample of a study of human T cells and chemical hapten exposure. Each CDR3 protein gets one entry after TCRdb re-called the RACE reads with MiXCR. Among a few hundred thousand distinct CDR3 sequences, about 6.3% were seen once, and the ten largest hold about 5%. The sample in question was whole blood, obtained in connection with sensitization to the hapten diphenylcyclopropenone (DPC). Receptors originate from a woman under 30 with alopecia areata. Some clones in this sample may be carry-over from other donors' samples. Each CDR3 is given with its conserved first and last residue. The D gene is left open where the match is weak. A clone size is listed for some rows: how often the clone was seen (once, few, many), or a class if it is expanded.

TRBJ2-7	many	TRBV6-5	NA	TGTGCCAGCAGACTCTCAGGGACGGGATTCTACGAGCAGTACTTC	CASRLSGTGFYEQYF
TRBJ1-1	many	TRBV27	TRBD1	TGTGCCAGCAGTTTTATAGCAGGGGGCACTGAAGCTTTCTTT	CASSFIAGGTEAFF
TRBJ2-5	NA	TRBV27	NA	TGTGCCAGCAGTCCGGCGGGGTACTACTTAGAGACCCAGTACTTC	CASSPAGYYLETQYF
TRBJ1-5	many	TRBV28	NA	TGTGCCAGCAGTCCCCTCTTATTTGGGGAAAGCTCCAATCAGCCCCAGCATTTT	CASSPLLFGESSNQPQHF
TRBJ1-6	NA	TRBV7-9	NA	TGTGCCAGCAGCCCCCTGGGACCCCTCCACTTT	CASSPLGPLHF
TRBJ1-2	many	TRBV20-1	NA	TGCAGTGCTAGCGGATTTCAACACAACTATGGCTACACCTTC	CSASGFQHNYGYTF
TRBJ2-3	NA	TRBV29-1	NA	TGCAGCGTTGCAGGGGGGGGCATTCAACCAGGGTATTTT	CSVAGGGIQPGYF
TRBJ2-7	few	TRBV19	TRBD2	TGTGCCAGTACTAGCGGGGATAGCGAGCAGTACTTC	CASTSGDSEQYF
TRBJ2-5	NA	TRBV7-2	TRBD1	TGTGCCAGCAGCTTAGGGACAGGGGCCGGGGAGACCCAGTACTTC	CASSLGTGAGETQYF
TRBJ2-5	NA	TRBV28	NA	TGTGCCACCTATAAGGAGACCCAGTACTTC	CATYKETQYF
TRBJ2-3	few	TRBV7-9	TRBD2	TGTGCCAGCAGCCCAACAGCGGGGAGCACAGATACGCAGTATTTT	CASSPTAGSTDTQYF
TRBJ1-2	many	TRBV20-1	NA	TGCAGTGCTAGAGATAGGGGAGTAGCAAACTATGGCTACACCTTC	CSARDRGVANYGYTF
TRBJ1-5	NA	TRBV28	TRBD1	TGTGCCAGCAGTACCATTTCAGGGGGTTGGTGGGACAATCAGCCCCAGCATTTT	CASSTISGGWWDNQPQHF
TRBJ2-7	few	TRBV6-5	NA	TGTGCCAGCAGTAGAGCGGGTCTCGGACTCTACGAGCAGTACTTC	CASSRAGLGLYEQYF
TRBJ2-1	many	TRBV7-2	NA	TGTGCCAGCAGCCAAACTAGTTTCTCGGGTGAGCAGTTCTTC	CASSQTSFSGEQFF
TRBJ1-5	many	TRBV6-6	TRBD1	TGTGCCAGCAGTTCCGGACAGGGAGGTCAGCCCCAGCATTTT	CASSSGQGGQPQHF
TRBJ2-3	few	TRBV5-1	TRBD2	TGCGCCAGCAGCTCGACTAGCGGGGGGCCCCTCCCGCAGTATTTT	CASSSTSGGPLPQYF
TRBJ2-2	few	TRBV7-3	TRBD2	TGTGCCAGCAGCTTAACATACCTAGCGGGTGGGGAGCTGTTTTTT	CASSLTYLAGGELFF
TRBJ2-1	NA	TRBV10-2	TRBD1	TGCGCCAGCTACAGGGGACCCTACAATGAGCAGTTCTTC	CASYRGPYNEQFF
TRBJ1-2	NA	TRBV18	TRBD1	TGTGCCAGCTCAGCCGGGGACAGGACTTATGGCTACACCTTC	CASSAGDRTYGYTF
TRBJ2-3	few	TRBV7-2	NA	TGTGCCAGCAGCTTTGTGGTGAGGGCGCAGTATTTT	CASSFVVRAQYF
TRBJ2-6	NA	TRBV29-1	NA	TGCAGCGTTGAAGATCAAAGGGACTCTGGGGCCAACGTCCTGACTTTC	CSVEDQRDSGANVLTF